The next 19 T cell receptor beta chains were all read from a single sample in a study of beta chain features in type 1 diabetes. Study-wide findings and caveats: People with Type 1 diabetes carried modestly yet significantly shorter TCRB CDR3s in all four CD4+ subsets.

The antigens of these receptors remain unknown. Expressed TCRB transcripts were sequenced after all isolated RNA was converted to cDNA. Some clones are missing from TCRdb's copy, which holds only in-frame ones; the method was immunoSEQ multiplex PCR. Altogether over 600,000 clones are present, around 12% being singletons, with the ten largest covering roughly 0.11%. Sequences were obtained from naive CD4+ T cells from blood. The source of these receptors is a young man with type 1 diabetes.

This sequence joins TRBV15 and TRBJ1-4; unclear D gene. The V and J ends lost 1 base and 6 bases respectively, with 15 bases between them. The CDR3 is made up of 16 amino acids. Germline CDR1 and CDR2: LNHNV and YYDKDF (reference sequence). The CDR3 protein is CATSRGGDPGHEKLFF. In DNA, the CDR3 is TGTGCCACCAGCAGAGGAGGAGACCCCGGACATGAAAAACTGTTTTTT.

This clone appeared a few times. This chain links TRBV2 with TRBJ1-4, with D unclear. V lost 6 bases, J lost 0 bases, and 5 bases lay in between. The CDR3 sequence is 13 residues long. CDR1 is SNHLY and CDR2 is FYNNEI in the germline V gene. CDR3 sequence: CASRWTTNEKLFF. In DNA, the CDR3 is TGTGCCAGCAGATGGACAACTAATGAAAAACTGTTTTTT.

This clone appeared a few times. The chain carries TRBV5-1 and TRBJ2-4; D possibly uses TRBD1 or TRBD2 (6 bases each). V was trimmed by 3 bases and J by 0 bases, leaving 13 bases between them. Germline V gene lookup returns CDR1 SGHRS and CDR2 YFSETQ. There are 16 residues in the CDR3. The CDR3 bases are TGCGCCAGCAGCTCCGGGGGACAAGTAGCCAAAAACATTCAGTACTTC. The encoded protein is CASSSGGQVAKNIQYF.

The V and J genes are TRBV9 and TRBJ2-3, with D hard to call. V was clipped by 3 bases and J by 0 bases, with 5 bases between them. The CDR3 runs 13 residues. Germline loops: CDR1 SGDLS, CDR2 YYNGEE. The CDR3 sequence: CASSGSSTDTQYF. The CDR3 coding sequence is TGTGCCAGCAGCGGATCGAGCACAGATACGCAGTATTTT.

The sample holds a few counts of this clone. The CDR3 nucleotides read TGTGCCTCTAGAAAGGGCGGAGATACGCAGTATTTT. Translating gives CASRKGGDTQYF. The chain joins TRBV30 to TRBJ2-3; D gene ambiguous. Trimming cost V 7 bases and J 5 bases, with 13 bases left between them. CDR1 is GTSNPN, CDR2 SVGIG, per germline (reference sequence). The CDR3 is 12 amino acids.

This rearrangement joins TRBV18 to TRBJ1-2; no reliable D call. CDR1 is KGHSH and CDR2 is LQKENI in the germline V gene. This CDR3 spans 13 amino acids. V was shortened by 6 bases and J by 4 bases, with 12 bases between the two germline ends. The CDR3 sequence: CASSPDGRYGYTF. The CDR3 DNA reads as TGTGCCAGCTCCCCGGACGGACGCTATGGCTACACCTTC.

This clone was observed a handful of times. The V and J genes are TRBV30 and TRBJ2-1, with D perhaps being TRBD1 or TRBD2 (6 bases each). Germline CDR1 GTSNPN, CDR2 SVGIG (reference sequence). Trimming removed 6 bases at V and 4 bases at J, with 13 bases between. The CDR3 runs 13 residues. The CDR3 protein is CACPGALYNEQFF. The CDR3 nucleotides are TGTGCCTGTCCGGGGGCCCTATACAATGAGCAGTTCTTC.

This clone has only a few counts. The genes are TRBV5-6 and TRBJ2-2, with unresolved D. Trimming stripped 2 bases from V and 6 bases from J, with 5 bases between. CDR1 is SGHDT and CDR2 is YYEEEE in the germline V gene. CDR3 length: 12 residues. The CDR3 loop is CASSFGAGELFF. Here the CDR3 DNA reads TGTGCCAGCAGCTTTGGGGCCGGGGAGCTGTTTTTT.

The chain carries TRBV5-4 and TRBJ1-2; 7 bases map to TRBD1. The CDR3 covers 12 residues. The trim removed 2 bases at V and 11 bases at J, leaving 6 bases unmatched. Germline loops: CDR1 SGHNT, CDR2 YYREEE (reference sequence). The CDR3 sequence is CASSFQGDRYTF. The CDR3 DNA reads TGTGCCAGCAGCTTCCAGGGGGATCGGTACACCTTC. The full variable domain, with the rest looked up from reference TRBV5-4 and TRBJ1-2, is ETGVTQSPTHLIKTRGQQVTLRCSSQSGHNTVSWYQQALGQGPQFIFQYYREEENGRGNFPPRFSGLQFPNYSSELNVNALELDDSALYLCASSFQGDRYTFGSGTRLTVV.

The chain carries TRBV9 and TRBJ1-6; D remains unclear. V was clipped by 3 bases and J by 7 bases, with 17 bases between them. The CDR3 is 16 amino acids. Per germline, CDR1 SGDLS and CDR2 YYNGEE. The CDR3 reads CASSAPPGFTNSPLHF. In nucleotides, the CDR3 is TGTGCCAGCAGCGCCCCTCCGGGGTTTACGAATTCACCCCTCCACTTT.

This clone has a handful of counts. The rearrangement uses TRBV5-1 and TRBJ1-5, with D tentatively TRBD1 (5 bases). In germline, CDR1 is SGHRS, CDR2 YFSETQ. This CDR3 contains 13 residues. V was shortened by 5 bases and J by 3 bases, with 9 bases between the two germline ends. CDR3 loop: CASSQGVNQPQHF. The CDR3 DNA reads as TGCGCCAGCAGTCAAGGGGTCAATCAGCCCCAGCATTTT.

This chain links TRBV9 with TRBJ1-4; 7 nucleotides match TRBD1. The CDR3 totals 13 residues. Germline CDR1 is SGDLS and CDR2 is YYNGEE. J lost 14 bases, V lost 3 bases, and 10 bases had no gene match. As DNA, the CDR3 is TGTGCCAGCAGCGCAGGACAGGAGCTTGGGCTGTTTTTT. Translation gives CASSAGQELGLFF.

The sample holds a few counts of this clone. The DNA for the CDR3 is TGTGCCAGCAGTGAATCGTGGCAGGGCTTCTACAATGAGCAGTTCTTC. Protein product: CASSESWQGFYNEQFF. The chain combines TRBV25-1 with TRBJ2-1; D might be TRBD1 (5 bases). Trimming took 1 base from V and 3 from J, leaving 13 bases between them. The germline V gene encodes CDR1 MGHDK and CDR2 SYGVNS. The CDR3 consists of 16 residues.

The genes are TRBV5-1 and TRBJ2-7, with 9 bases identical to TRBD1. With 2 bases clipped from V and 5 bases from J, the junction kept 8 bases outside the gene matches. The CDR3 totals 15 residues. The V gene's germline CDR1 is SGHRS and CDR2 YFSETQ. The CDR3 DNA sequence: TGCGCCAGCAGCTTCGCGGGACAGGGAGCCCACGAGCAGTACTTC. This encodes CASSFAGQGAHEQYF.

This clone has only a few counts. The chain uses TRBV6-5 and TRBJ2-3; the D gene is possibly TRBD2 (6 bases). Germline-derived CDR1 and CDR2 are MNHEY and SVGAGI. The V end was cut by 2 bases, the J end by 4 bases, with 13 bases between. This CDR3 comprises 15 residues. This CDR3 is CASSYLGGEADTQYF. The CDR3 DNA reads as TGTGCCAGCAGTTACCTGGGCGGGGAGGCAGATACGCAGTATTTT.

This clone was found a few times. The same CDR3 also results from other DNA sequences found in this sample. V gene TRBV30 combines with J gene TRBJ2-2; D remains unclear. The CDR3 is 12 residues long. Germline V gene lookup returns CDR1 GTSNPN and CDR2 SVGIG (reference sequence). Trimming cost V 5 bases and J 1 base, with 5 bases left between them. The CDR3 loop is CAWGVNTGELFF. The CDR3 DNA is TGTGCCTGGGGGGTGAACACCGGGGAGCTGTTTTTT.

The V gene is TRBV27, the J gene TRBJ2-3, with 10 bases matching TRBD2. V lost 8 bases and J lost 5; bases outside the gene matches: 19. Per the germline V gene, CDR1 is MNHEY and CDR2 is SMNVEV (reference sequence). There are 18 residues in the CDR3. The CDR3 bases are TGTGCCAGCTACTCATGGGCTAGCGGGGGTGTTTTTGGAGATACGCAGTATTTT. It codes for CASYSWASGGVFGDTQYF.

This clone was counted only a few times. The chain uses TRBV6-1 and TRBJ2-3, with D possibly TRBD2 on 6 matching bases. Trimming took 2 bases from V and 5 from J, leaving 17 bases between them. The CDR3 runs 16 residues. The germline CDR1 and CDR2 sequences are MNHNS and SASEGT. CDR3 region: CASSESRGVGVDTQYF. In DNA form, the CDR3 reads TGTGCCAGCAGTGAAAGCCGCGGGGTTGGTGTAGATACGCAGTATTTT.

The chain couples TRBV6-6 to TRBJ1-4; 7 bases map to TRBD1. J was trimmed by 3 bases and V by 6 bases; bases with no gene match: 7. This CDR3 has 15 amino acids. Germline lookup yields CDR1 MNHNY and CDR2 SVGAGI (reference sequence). The chain's CDR3 is CASRSTGTANEKLFF. The CDR3 coding sequence is TGTGCCAGCAGAAGCACCGGGACAGCTAATGAAAAACTGTTTTTT.